This TCR beta chain stems from a study of T cells in Graves' hyperthyroidism and ophthalmopathy (dated 2019 in TCRdb). Context from the whole study: Peripheral blood samples were taken at the time of initial diagnosis, prior to any treatment. Thyroid tissue and blood T-cell repertoires from about six Graves' hyperthyroidism patients were also compared in the study. To identify TCR V-J signatures that set the groups apart, the researchers used a discovery cohort of 90 to 100 patients, made up of some 41 with Graves' ophthalmopathy and around 58 with stable Graves' hyperthyroidism. The paper describes TCR Vbeta CDR3 sequencing of 135 peripheral blood samples, made up of 43 ophthalmopathy patients, around 73 hyperthyroidism patients and 17 progressor patients. After blood sampling, hyperthyroidism patients were treated with methimazole at a starting dose of 30 mg daily, and ophthalmopathy patients were treated with high-dose intravenous methylprednisolone. Whether ophthalmopathy could be predicted prospectively was tested in an independent validation cohort made up of under 20 hyperthyroidism patients plus 17 patients who later progressed to ophthalmopathy. The roughly 99 discovery patients were divided at random into training and test sets in a 7:3 ratio. The research as a whole found: In cross-validation, a model built on a 13 V-J signature told ophthalmopathy apart from stable hyperthyroidism with just under 90% sensitivity and around 83% specificity, and in testing the same model reached 80%/75%. In validation, progression to ophthalmopathy was predicted by the model with around 70% sensitivity and 72% to 80% specificity, a median of around 6.5 months before onset. Sample size was not statistically predetermined, and investigators were not blinded to group allocation. Most expanded thyroid clonotypes (frequency above 0.001) were also detected in blood, a finding suggesting that blood repertoires may reflect thyroid immune responses.

Hyperthyroidism patients were aged 18 to 65 years and newly diagnosed, with disease duration of less than 2 months. Exclusion was applied to patients with uncontrolled infections, other autoimmune diseases, pregnancy or lactation. Diagnoses relied on clinical symptoms, serum thyroxine and TRAb, thyroid ultrasound and orbital computed tomography. For progressor patients, blood was drawn at the first diagnosis of hyperthyroidism, before any ophthalmopathy symptoms had appeared. PBMCs were separated from over 9 ml of fresh peripheral blood using Ficoll-Paque density gradient centrifugation. Progressor patients were defined as those initially diagnosed with Graves' hyperthyroidism in whom ophthalmopathy developed during follow-up. Total RNA was extracted with Trizol reagent, and quality was checked on an Agilent 2100 Bioanalyzer. In this sample, this clonotype turned up a few times. The antigen this receptor binds is unknown. No base-level quality is on record; no much larger clone is a single base apart.

The TCR beta CDR3 regions were amplified from RNA transcripts. A first-round RT-PCR of the TCR CDR3 used the HTBI primer set with the Qiagen OneStep RT-PCR kit. A second multiplex PCR round built the libraries, followed by size selection and purification. Sequencing of the libraries was done on an Illumina HiSeq2000 using paired-end 100 bp reads. The paper's processing steps were these. Raw data were processed with SOAPnuke, discarding reads with adapters, uncalled bases, mean Phred below 15, or no exact constant-primer or identifier match. COPE v1.2.5 was used to merge high-quality paired reads, and clonotypes were defined as unique nucleotide sequences. MiTCR v1.1 was used to align clonotypes to the IMGT TRBV, TRBD and TRBJ reference segments. The analysis was restricted to V-J combinations with a frequency above 0.0001, which together covered approximately 99% of the repertoires. The TCS score was defined as the ratio of F50 (clonal expansion) to E x V (chaos), calculated using BLOSUM62-based TCRdist between CDR3 peptides within each V-J. Welch's t-statistics and random forest reduced roughly 540 V-J features to roughly 13, which were used in a naive Bayes classifier (R e1071). Clones were called with MiXCR by TCRdb after fastp trimmed the public reads at Q25, and only in-frame beta chains were retained. Rows are combined by CDR3 protein, so each entry shows the most common genes and DNA. The V and J calls and clone size come from TCRdb's table, not from the authors' own analysis. This sample has some 400,000 distinct CDR3 sequences in its table, and 13% of those were observed once. The top ten constitute less than 25% of the sample.

At the junction V is shortened by 0 bases and J by 6 bases, with 12 bases in between. The germline V gene (reference sequence) gives CDR1 as LNHNV and CDR2 as YYDKDF. From the cysteine up to the phenylalanine, the CDR3 has a length of 15 residues. Of the read, only the CDR3 DNA is kept; its 45 bases are in frame from base 1. This sequence originates from a young man with Graves' hyperthyroidism that later progressed to Graves' ophthalmopathy. Material for sequencing was blood. Recombination joined TRBV15 with TRBJ2-1; the D gene assignment is ambiguous. The DNA sequence is given as TGTGCCACCAGCAGAGATCGGGCGGTTCGCAATGAGCAGTTCTTC. It translates to CATSRDRAVRNEQFF.